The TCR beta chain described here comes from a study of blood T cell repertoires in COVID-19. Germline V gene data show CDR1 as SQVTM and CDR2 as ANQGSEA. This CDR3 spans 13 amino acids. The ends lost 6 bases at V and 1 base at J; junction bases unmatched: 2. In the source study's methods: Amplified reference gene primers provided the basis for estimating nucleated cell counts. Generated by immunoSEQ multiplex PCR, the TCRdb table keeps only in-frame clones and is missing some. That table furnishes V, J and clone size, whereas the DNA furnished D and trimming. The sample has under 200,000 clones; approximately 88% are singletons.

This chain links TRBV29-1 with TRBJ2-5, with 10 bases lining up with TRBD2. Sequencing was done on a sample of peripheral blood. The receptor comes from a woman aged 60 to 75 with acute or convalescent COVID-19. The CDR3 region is CSVGLAIQETQYF. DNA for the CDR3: TGCAGCGTGGGACTAGCGATCCAAGAGACCCAGTACTTC. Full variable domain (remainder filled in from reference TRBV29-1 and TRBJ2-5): SAVISQKPSRDICQRGTSLTIQCQVDSQVTMMFWYRQQPGQSLTLIATANQGSEATYESGFVIDKFPISRPNLTFSTLTVSNMSPEDSSIYLCSVGLAIQETQYFGPGTRLLVL.